The next 30 T cell receptor beta chains were all read from a single sample in a study of blood T cell repertoires in COVID-19. The method was immunoSEQ multiplex PCR; TCRdb's version includes in-frame clones alone and lacks a portion of them. The data contain hundreds of thousands of clones, 70% to 90% of them singletons. Sequencing was done on a sample of peripheral blood. These TCRs come from a woman in her 30s with active or convalescent COVID-19.

This chain uses TRBV13 with TRBJ2-7, with D maybe TRBD1 (5 bases). The germline V gene encodes CDR1 PRHDT and CDR2 FYEKMQ (reference sequence). This CDR3 contains 14 residues. Trimming removed 5 bases at V and 7 bases at J, with 18 bases between. The CDR3 DNA sequence: TGTGCCAGCAGCCCCCCGGCTAGGGGTTCGGAGCAGTACTTC. Translating it yields CASSPPARGSEQYF.

The chain links TRBV7-6 to TRBJ1-2; 7 nucleotides align to TRBD1. Trimming removed 5 bases from V and 4 bases from J; junction bases left unmatched: 1. The CDR3 loop spans 12 amino acids. Germline V lookup: CDR1 SGHVS, CDR2 FNYEAQ. The CDR3 DNA sequence: TGTGCCAGCAGCGGACAGGCCTATGGCTACACCTTC. Its translation is CASSGQAYGYTF.

The chain has TRBV3-1 (or the pseudogene TRBV3-2) and TRBJ2-1; 13 nucleotides align to TRBD2. The CDR3 loop spans 17 amino acids. V lost 3 bases, J lost 1 base, and 3 bases stayed unmatched. Germline CDR1 is LGHDT and CDR2 is YNNKEL (reference sequence). Here the CDR3 DNA reads TGTGCCAGCAGCCAGGGACTAGCGGGATCTTCCTACAATGAGCAGTTCTTC. Protein sequence: CASSQGLAGSSYNEQFF.

A few counts support this clone. The chain recombines TRBV20-1 with TRBJ2-7; 8 bases are shared with TRBD2. This CDR3 contains 14 residues. CDR1 is DFQATT, CDR2 SNEGSKA, per germline (reference sequence). The V segment lost 3 bases and the J segment 2 bases; nucleotides outside the gene matches: 6. Here the CDR3 DNA reads TGCAGTGCTAGTGGAGCGGGAGTCACCTACGAGCAGTACTTC. It is translated as CSASGAGVTYEQYF.

The gene calls are TRBV9 and TRBJ1-2; 8 bases align to TRBD1. V trimming: 3 bases; J trimming: 6 bases; junction bases outside the gene matches: 10. Germline V gives CDR1 SGDLS, CDR2 YYNGEE. The CDR3 covers 15 residues. CDR3 amino acids: CASSGTGSLGDGYTF. The DNA of the CDR3 is TGTGCCAGCAGCGGGACAGGGTCCCTAGGAGATGGCTACACCTTC.

About this clone: Distinct nucleotide sequences in the sample also encode this CDR3. V usage is TRBV5-1 and J usage is TRBJ1-5, with D perhaps TRBD1 (6 bases). Trimming stripped 0 bases from V and 4 bases from J, with 11 bases between. The CDR3 has 15 residues. The germline V gene has CDR1 SGHRS and CDR2 YFSETQ. CDR3 amino acids: CASSLGGQGNQPQHF. In DNA form, the CDR3 reads TGCGCCAGCAGCTTGGGAGGGCAGGGGAATCAGCCCCAGCATTTT. The variable domain in full, with the rest retrieved from reference TRBV5-1 and TRBJ1-5, is KAGVTQTPRYLIKTRGQQVTLSCSPISGHRSVSWYQQTPGQGLQFLFEYFSETQRNKGNFPGRFSGRQFSNSRSEMNVSTLELGDSALYLCASSLGGQGNQPQHFGDGTRLSIL.

To note about this clone: Other DNA sequences of this sample code for an identical CDR3. V gene TRBV5-1 combines with J gene TRBJ1-1; TRBD1 agrees at 8 bases. The V gene's germline CDR1 is SGHRS and CDR2 YFSETQ. The CDR3 totals 12 residues. With 4 bases clipped from V and 7 bases from J, the junction kept 3 bases outside the gene matches. CDR3 sequence (DNA): TGCGCCAGCAGCCTTGACAGGGGTGAAGCTTTCTTT. It translates to CASSLDRGEAFF.

The chain uses TRBV19 and TRBJ1-4; D is possibly TRBD1 (6 bases). Germline V gene sequence: CDR1 LNHDA, CDR2 SQIVND (reference sequence). V was shortened by 5 bases and J by 8 bases, with 12 bases between the two germline ends. The CDR3 spans 13 residues. The CDR3 here is CASSPQQGEKLFF. The CDR3 DNA sequence: TGTGCCAGTAGTCCGCAACAGGGAGAAAAACTGTTTTTT.

This chain connects TRBV28 to TRBJ2-1; TRBD2 is a possible D gene (6 bases). Trimming took off 3 bases at V and 9 bases at J, with 15 bases between the two ends. CDR1 is MDHEN, CDR2 SYDVKM, per germline. This CDR3 has 14 amino acids. The CDR3 coding sequence is TGTGCCAGCAGTTTCGGCGGGATTACTATTGAGCAGTTCTTC. This translates into CASSFGGITIEQFF.

The J gene is TRBJ2-3, the V gene TRBV21-1; the table assigns TRBD2, which was not confirmed against the DNA. TRBV21-1 constitutes a pseudogene. The CDR3 runs 18 residues. In DNA, the CDR3 is TGTGCCAGCAGCAAAATAGAGATCGGACTAGCGGATTGTGATACGCAGTATTTT. It translates to CASSKIEIGLADCDTQYF.

The chain joins TRBV10-1 to TRBJ2-2; 10 nucleotides match TRBD1. The CDR3 covers 15 residues. J gave up 6 bases and V 3 bases, and 4 bases lay outside the gene matches. Looked up from germline, CDR1 is WNHNN and CDR2 is SYGVQD (reference sequence). CDR3 DNA: TGCGCCAGCAGTGACCGGGACAGGGGAGCCGGGGAGCTGTTTTTT. Protein: CASSDRDRGAGELFF.

The chain joins TRBV5-1 to TRBJ1-3, with D possibly TRBD1 on 6 matching bases. V lost 4 bases to trimming and J lost 1 base, with 21 bases between them. Germline CDR1 reads SGHRS; CDR2 reads YFSETQ. The CDR3 has 18 amino acids. The CDR3 sequence is CASSLQGRIWGSGNTIYF. In nucleotides, the CDR3 is TGCGCCAGCAGCCTGCAGGGGCGCATTTGGGGATCTGGAAACACCATATATTTT.

V is TRBV6-5 and J is TRBJ1-1, with a weak D call TRBD1 (5 bases). This CDR3 comprises 14 residues. From germline, CDR1 is MNHEY and CDR2 SVGAGI. Trimming left V 6 bases short and J 3 bases short, with 14 bases between. The CDR3 DNA reads TGTGCCAGCAGGGCCGGGCCGGGGGACACTGAAGCTTTCTTT. Its translation is CASRAGPGDTEAFF.

The sample holds a few counts of this clone. The chain employs TRBV29-1 and TRBJ1-1, with TRBD1 matching 7 bases. Unmatched junction bases numbered 5, after V lost 4 bases and J lost 3 bases. The CDR3 is 13 amino acids. Germline lookup yields CDR1 SQVTM and CDR2 ANQGSEA. Here the CDR3 DNA reads TGCAGCGTTGTGGGACAGTTGGACACTGAAGCTTTCTTT. The encoded protein is CSVVGQLDTEAFF.

In its sample, this clone was seen once. The CDR3 reads CASSQDATSGGAYQETQYF. CDR3 bases: TGCGCCAGCAGCCAAGATGCGACTAGCGGGGGGGCTTACCAAGAGACCCAGTACTTC. The chain carries TRBV4-1 and TRBJ2-5, with TRBD2 matching 14 bases. Germline CDR1 and CDR2: MGHRA and YSYEKL. The junction had 6 bases not matched to a gene; V was cut back by 0 bases and J by 0 bases. The CDR3 extends over 19 amino acids.

V usage is TRBV4-1 and J usage is TRBJ2-5, with no clear D. CDR1 and CDR2 (germline): MGHRA, YSYEKL. V gave up 2 bases and J gave up 1 base, with 5 bases separating them. The CDR3 contains 13 residues. The CDR3 here is CASSQNSQETQYF. The CDR3 coding sequence is TGCGCCAGCAGCCAAAACAGCCAAGAGACCCAGTACTTC.

The rearrangement uses TRBV6-1 and TRBJ2-3, with 10 nucleotides matching TRBD2. Trimming cost V 1 base and J 4 bases; bases outside gene matches: 8. CDR3 size: 17 residues. Germline V gene data show CDR1 as MNHNS and CDR2 as SASEGT. The CDR3 region has the DNA TGTGCCAGCAGTGAAGTAGTAGCGGGAGGTGGTGCAGATACGCAGTATTTT. Translated, it gives CASSEVVAGGGADTQYF.

V gene TRBV3-1 (or the pseudogene TRBV3-2) combines with J gene TRBJ1-2; 11 nucleotides agree with TRBD1. CDR1 is LGHDT, CDR2 YNNKEL, per germline (reference sequence). Losses at the gene ends were 3 bases for V and 8 bases for J; bases not matched to a gene: 14. This CDR3 region has 17 residues. The DNA for the CDR3 is TGTGCCAGCAGCCAGCCGGGACAGGGGGATCATTTCGGAGGCTACACCTTC. Translated, it gives CASSQPGQGDHFGGYTF.

The V call is TRBV7-8, the J call TRBJ2-3, with D possibly being TRBD1 (5 bases). The CDR3 is 16 amino acids. Trimming took 5 bases from V and 0 from J, leaving 15 bases between them. From germline, CDR1 is SGHVS and CDR2 FQNEAQ. The chain's CDR3 is CASSTDTVASTDTQYF. The CDR3 DNA is TGTGCCAGCAGCACGGACACGGTGGCTAGCACAGATACGCAGTATTTT.

The chain carries TRBV5-1 and TRBJ2-1; 10 bases agree with TRBD2. The V gene's germline CDR1 is SGHRS and CDR2 YFSETQ. With 0 bases clipped from V and 4 bases from J, the junction kept 1 base outside the gene matches. The CDR3 loop spans 15 amino acids. This chain's CDR3 is CASSLVSGRYNEQFF. In DNA form, the CDR3 reads TGCGCCAGCAGCTTGGTTAGCGGGAGGTACAATGAGCAGTTCTTC.

The gene calls are TRBV28 and TRBJ2-1, with TRBD2 identical over 7 bases. Trimming took 6 bases from V and 5 from J; bases not matched to a gene: 13. The V gene's germline CDR1 is MDHEN and CDR2 SYDVKM. There are 16 residues in the CDR3. The CDR3 sequence is CASRPSLSGRNNEQFF. The CDR3 nucleotides are TGTGCCAGCAGACCAAGTTTATCCGGGAGGAACAATGAGCAGTTCTTC.

This clone was seen a few times. The chain carries TRBV6-5 and TRBJ1-4; the D gene is possibly TRBD1 (5 bases). V shed 4 bases and J shed 5 bases, with 14 bases lying between them. The CDR3 runs 15 residues. Germline-derived CDR1 and CDR2 are MNHEY and SVGAGI. The CDR3 nucleotides read TGTGCCAGCAGTTTAGTGGCAGGGCTCAATGAAAAACTGTTTTTT. It translates to CASSLVAGLNEKLFF.

This chain uses TRBV2 with TRBJ2-3; maybe TRBD2 (6 bases). Germline CDR1 reads SNHLY; CDR2 reads FYNNEI. V was clipped by 7 bases and J by 0 bases, with 14 bases between them. There are 15 residues in the CDR3. CDR3 amino acids: CASNSRGASTDTQYF. The CDR3 DNA reads as TGTGCCAGCAATTCGCGGGGCGCTAGCACAGATACGCAGTATTTT.

The chain uses TRBV18 and TRBJ2-1, with D tentatively TRBD2 (5 bases). V shed 3 bases and J shed 5 bases, with 11 bases lying between them. Germline V gene data show CDR1 as KGHSH and CDR2 as LQKENI. CDR3 size: 14 residues. The CDR3 sequence: CASSPGVADNEQFF. For the CDR3, the DNA is TGTGCCAGCTCACCGGGAGTCGCCGACAATGAGCAGTTCTTC.

This clone has just one count. The J gene is TRBJ1-1, the V gene TRBV4-1; possible D gene TRBD1, 6 bases. The CDR3 totals 17 residues. V was clipped by 0 bases and J by 3 bases, with 17 bases between them. Germline assignment: CDR1 MGHRA and CDR2 YSYEKL. CDR3 amino acids: CASSQDISAGQYTEAFF. CDR3 DNA: TGCGCCAGCAGCCAAGATATATCTGCCGGACAGTACACTGAAGCTTTCTTT.

V and J are TRBV30 and TRBJ1-6, with a possible D match to TRBD1 (5 bases). The CDR3 totals 15 residues. CDR1 GTSNPN and CDR2 SVGIG come from the germline V gene (reference sequence). Trimming pared 2 bases from V and 10 bases from J, leaving 18 bases between. CDR3 loop: CAWSFRAGSYSPLHF. CDR3 nucleotide sequence: TGTGCCTGGAGTTTTAGGGCAGGGTCTTACTCACCCCTCCACTTT.

This clone was observed a few times. The chain couples TRBV10-2 to TRBJ1-1, with D possibly being TRBD1 (5 bases). V shed 7 bases and J shed 4 bases, with 16 bases lying between them. This CDR3 is 14 amino acids long. The germline gives CDR1 WSHSY, CDR2 SAAADI. The CDR3 loop is CASTVSPGGTEAFF. CDR3 sequence (DNA): TGCGCCAGCACGGTTTCACCGGGGGGCACTGAAGCTTTCTTT.

This chain uses TRBV6-5 with TRBJ2-3; possibly TRBD2 for D (5 bases). The CDR3 totals 15 residues. CDR1 MNHEY and CDR2 SVGAGI come from the germline V gene. The V and J ends lost 10 bases and 5 bases respectively, with 22 bases between them. The CDR3 coding sequence is TGTGCCACCTGTGGGAACCGGGGATCAGGAGATACGCAGTATTTT. It translates to CATCGNRGSGDTQYF.

This clone was recorded once. This chain joins TRBV6-5 and TRBJ1-3; TRBD1 agrees at 7 bases. The CDR3 totals 15 residues. Unmatched junction bases numbered 5, after V lost 2 bases and J lost 4 bases. Germline assignment: CDR1 MNHEY and CDR2 SVGAGI. The CDR3 is CASSYGRRGGNTIYF. The CDR3 DNA reads as TGTGCCAGCAGTTACGGTCGCAGGGGGGGAAACACCATATATTTT.

V usage is TRBV6-6 and J usage is TRBJ2-2; TRBD1 is a possible D gene (5 bases). This CDR3 has 12 residues. Germline loops: CDR1 MNHNY, CDR2 SVGAGI (reference sequence). V dropped 9 bases and J dropped 5 bases, with 10 bases sitting between them. The DNA of the CDR3 is TGTGCCAGTTACAGGATTACCGGGGAGCTGTTTTTT. Its protein is CASYRITGELFF.